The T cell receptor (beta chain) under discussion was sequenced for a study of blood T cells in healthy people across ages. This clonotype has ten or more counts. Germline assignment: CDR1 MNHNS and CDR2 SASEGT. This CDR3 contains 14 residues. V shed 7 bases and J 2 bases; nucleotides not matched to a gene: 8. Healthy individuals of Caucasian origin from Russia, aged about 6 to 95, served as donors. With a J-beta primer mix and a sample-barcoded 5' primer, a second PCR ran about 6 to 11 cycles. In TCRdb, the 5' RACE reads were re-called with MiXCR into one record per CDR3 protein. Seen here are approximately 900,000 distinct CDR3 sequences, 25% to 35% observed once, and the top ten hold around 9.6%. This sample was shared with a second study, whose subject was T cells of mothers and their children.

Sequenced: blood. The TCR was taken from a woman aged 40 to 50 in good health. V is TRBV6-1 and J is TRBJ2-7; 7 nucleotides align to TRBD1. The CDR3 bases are TGTGCCAGCATAAGTGGACAGGCAACCTACGAGCAGTACTTC. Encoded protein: CASISGQATYEQYF.